This T cell receptor beta chain derives from a study of blood T cell repertoires in COVID-19. Study context: Acute-phase and convalescent COVID-19 samples originated in the United States, Italy and Spain. T cells, B-cell-depleted T cells, or PBMCs provided the cDNA or gDNA that served as material.

Under the authors' procedure: Estimation of nucleated cell counts was performed using reference gene primer amplification. The assay was immunoSEQ multiplex PCR, and TCRdb's table has in-frame clones only and misses some. For V, J and clone size, that table is used; D and trimming come from the DNA. The sample contains 75,000 to 90,000 clones, just under 80% of which appear only once. The Seattle site enrolled patients during active infection and followed them longitudinally. Trimming cost V 0 bases and J 5 bases; bases outside gene matches: 4. CDR3 length: 17 amino acids. The germline CDR1 and CDR2 sequences are SGHNT and YENEEA.

Sequenced: peripheral blood. This rearrangement joins TRBV11-3 to TRBJ2-5; 15 bases are shared with TRBD2. The TCR was taken from a man aged 55-75 years with COVID-19, enrolled during active disease. Written as DNA, the CDR3 is TGTGCCAGCAGCTTAGATGGGACTAGCGGGAGGAGGGAGACCCAGTACTTC. This gives the protein CASSLDGTSGRRETQYF.